This T cell receptor beta chain comes out of a study of blood T cells in healthy people across ages. Study-level findings and limits: The study found TCR beta diversity correlated strongly with naive T cell percentage.

As to this clonotype: Antigen: not known.

The second PCR ran 7 to 11 cycles with a sample-barcoded 5' primer and J-beta primers. Per sample, CDR3-containing paired-end reads numbered at least 2.5 million. TCRdb itself ran the 5' RACE reads through MiXCR, one entry per CDR3 protein. In the table there are about 580,000 distinct CDR3 sequences, around half of which are singletons. Deletions cut 1 base from V and 3 bases from J, with 13 bases between. Germline CDR1 SEHNR, CDR2 FQNEAQ (reference sequence). The CDR3 is 15 residues long. The chain employs TRBV7-9 and TRBJ2-7, with D possibly TRBD2 on 6 matching bases. Sequencing was done on a sample of blood. This sequence originates from an elderly man in good health. Written as DNA, the CDR3 is TGTGCCAGCAGCTTAGAGGCAGGGAGGTACTACGAGCAGTACTTC. Translation: CASSLEAGRYYEQYF. The full variable domain, with the rest looked up from reference TRBV7-9 and TRBJ2-7, is DTGVSQNPRHKITKRGQNVTFRCDPISEHNRLYWYRQTLGQGPEFLTYFQNEAQLEKSRLLSDRFSAERPKGSFSTLEIQRTEQGDSAMYLCASSLEAGRYYEQYFGPGTRLTVT.